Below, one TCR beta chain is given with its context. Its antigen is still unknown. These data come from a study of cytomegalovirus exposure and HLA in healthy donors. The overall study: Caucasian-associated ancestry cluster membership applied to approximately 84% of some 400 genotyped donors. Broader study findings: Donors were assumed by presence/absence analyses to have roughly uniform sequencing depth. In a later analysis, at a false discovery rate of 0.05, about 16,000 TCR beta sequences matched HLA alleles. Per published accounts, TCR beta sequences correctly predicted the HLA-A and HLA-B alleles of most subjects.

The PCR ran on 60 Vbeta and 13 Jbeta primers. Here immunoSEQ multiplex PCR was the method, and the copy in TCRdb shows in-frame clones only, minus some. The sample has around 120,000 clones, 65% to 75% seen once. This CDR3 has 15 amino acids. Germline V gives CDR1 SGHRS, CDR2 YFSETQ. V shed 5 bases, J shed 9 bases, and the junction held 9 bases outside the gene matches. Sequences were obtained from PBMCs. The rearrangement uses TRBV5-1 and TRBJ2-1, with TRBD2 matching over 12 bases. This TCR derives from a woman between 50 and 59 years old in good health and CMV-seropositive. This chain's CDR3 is CASSTRTSGDFEQFF. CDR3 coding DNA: TGCGCCAGCAGTACGAGGACTAGCGGGGATTTTGAGCAGTTCTTC.